Given below is one TCR beta chain in context. Its antigen is not identified. The sample is drawn from a study of CD8 T cells in ankylosing spondylitis. Broader study findings: Reactive arthritis synovial fluid and blood previously showed some of these motif variants. Blood from ankylosing spondylitis patients appeared to carry a characteristic roughly eight-variant TCR beta motif. Relatively rare in peripheral blood, disease-linked clones were also CD8+. Disease-linked clones were reportedly significantly enriched in matched ankylosing spondylitis synovial fluid.

CDR1 and CDR2 (germline): LGHDT, YNNKEL (reference sequence). With 0 bases removed from V and 4 bases from J, the gap between germline ends came to 18 bases. The CDR3 sequence is 18 residues long. Quantitative molecular-barcoded 5'-RACE generated the TCR beta libraries. In TCRdb, the 5' RACE reads were re-called with MiXCR into one record per CDR3 protein. The data show fewer than 450,000 distinct CDR3 sequences, approximately 17% seen once. Specimen: blood, either unsorted or a sorted T cell fraction (not recorded which). This receptor was identified in a male donor with ankylosing spondylitis. This chain joins TRBV3-1 and TRBJ2-2; weak D call: TRBD2 (6 bases). CDR3 nucleotide sequence: TGTGCCAGCAGCCAAGAACCCCGGACGGCGACTAGCACCGGGGAGCTGTTTTTT. Its translation: CASSQEPRTATSTGELFF.